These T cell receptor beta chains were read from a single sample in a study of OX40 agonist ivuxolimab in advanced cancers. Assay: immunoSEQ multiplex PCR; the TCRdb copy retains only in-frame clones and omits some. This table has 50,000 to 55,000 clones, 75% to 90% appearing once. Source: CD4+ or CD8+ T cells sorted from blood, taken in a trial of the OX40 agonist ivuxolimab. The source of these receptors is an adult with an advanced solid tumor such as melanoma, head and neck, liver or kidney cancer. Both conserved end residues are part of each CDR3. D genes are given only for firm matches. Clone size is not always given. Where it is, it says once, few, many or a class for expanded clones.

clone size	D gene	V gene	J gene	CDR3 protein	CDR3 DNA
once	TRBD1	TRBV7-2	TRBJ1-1	CASSLVPGGTEAFF	TGTGCCAGCAGCTTAGTTCCAGGGGGGACTGAAGCTTTCTTT
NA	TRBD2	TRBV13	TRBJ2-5	CASSPRPGSGAQETQYF	TGTGCCAGCAGCCCAAGACCCGGTAGCGGGGCCCAAGAGACCCAGTACTTC
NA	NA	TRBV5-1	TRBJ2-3	CASSLGISFRADTQYF	TGCGCCAGCAGCTTGGGAATTAGCTTTAGGGCAGATACGCAGTATTTT
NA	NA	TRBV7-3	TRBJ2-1	CASSRSSSSYNEQFF	TGTGCCAGCAGCCGTTCTAGTAGCTCCTACAATGAGCAGTTCTTC
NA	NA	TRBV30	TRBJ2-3	CAWSVSGANTQYF	TGTGCCTGGAGTGTTTCAGGGGCAAATACGCAGTATTTT
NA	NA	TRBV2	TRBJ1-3	CASNPGVGNTIYF	TGTGCCAGCAACCCAGGGGTCGGCAACACCATATATTTT
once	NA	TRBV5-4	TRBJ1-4	CASSPNRDMDEKLFF	TGTGCCAGCAGCCCCAACAGGGATATGGATGAAAAACTGTTTTTT
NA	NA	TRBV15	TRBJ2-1	CATSEQGYNEQFF	TGTGCCACCAGCGAACAGGGATACAATGAGCAGTTCTTC
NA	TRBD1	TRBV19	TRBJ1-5	CASRTGFFHQPQHF	TGTGCCAGTAGGACAGGGTTTTTCCATCAGCCCCAGCATTTT
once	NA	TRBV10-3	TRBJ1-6	CAIKGIAGRTYSPLHF	TGTGCCATCAAGGGGATTGCCGGGAGGACTTATTCACCCCTCCACTTT
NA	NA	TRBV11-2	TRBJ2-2	CASSPLRRPGELFF	TGTGCCAGCAGCCCACTGCGTAGGCCCGGGGAGCTGTTTTTT
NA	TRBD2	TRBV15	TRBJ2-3	CATSGPSGSSTDTQYF	TGTGCCACCAGCGGCCCTAGCGGGAGTAGCACAGATACGCAGTATTTT
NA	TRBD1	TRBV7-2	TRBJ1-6	CASSLAGQGRSPLHF	TGTGCCAGCAGCTTAGCGGGACAGGGCCGATCACCCCTCCACTTT
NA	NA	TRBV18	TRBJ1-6	CASSSNATPLHF	TGTGCCAGCTCCTCGAATGCGACGCCCCTCCACTTT
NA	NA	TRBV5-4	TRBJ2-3	CASSFPGSTRTDTQYF	TGTGCCAGCAGCTTCCCCGGGTCAACGCGCACAGATACGCAGTATTTT
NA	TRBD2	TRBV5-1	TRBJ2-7	CASSLGTSGVYEQYF	TGCGCCAGCAGCTTGGGGACTAGCGGTGTATACGAGCAGTACTTC
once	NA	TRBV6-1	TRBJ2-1	CASREAQDYNEQFF	TGTGCCAGCAGGGAAGCGCAAGACTACAATGAGCAGTTCTTC
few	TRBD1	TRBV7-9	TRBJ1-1	CASSLAGQGLATEAFF	TGTGCCAGCAGCTTAGCGGGACAGGGTTTGGCCACTGAAGCTTTCTTT
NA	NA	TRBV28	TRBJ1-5	CASSLKSGSQPQHF	TGTGCCAGCAGTTTAAAATCGGGTTCCCAGCCCCAGCATTTT
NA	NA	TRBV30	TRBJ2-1	CAWSFKIAYNEQFF	TGTGCCTGGTCATTCAAAATCGCCTACAATGAGCAGTTCTTC
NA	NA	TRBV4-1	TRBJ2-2	CASSQDEVGANTGELFF	TGCGCCAGCAGCCAAGATGAGGTGGGGGCGAACACCGGGGAGCTGTTTTTT
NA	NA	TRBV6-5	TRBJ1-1	CASSSLQGPTEAFF	TGTGCCAGCAGTTCGCTCCAGGGGCCCACTGAAGCTTTCTTT
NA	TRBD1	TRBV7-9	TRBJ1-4	CASSSRQGFNEKLFF	TGTGCCAGCAGCTCCCGACAGGGGTTTAATGAAAAACTGTTTTTT
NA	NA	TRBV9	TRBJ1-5	CASSVDWGEQPQHF	TGTGCCAGCAGCGTAGATTGGGGGGAACAGCCCCAGCATTTT
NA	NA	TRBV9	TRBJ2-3	CASSARAGAVDTQYF	TGTGCCAGCAGCGCGAGGGCAGGGGCCGTAGATACGCAGTATTTT
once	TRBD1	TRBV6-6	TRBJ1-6	CASSYSGTARNSPLHF	TGTGCCAGCAGTTACTCCGGGACAGCGCGAAATTCACCCCTCCACTTT
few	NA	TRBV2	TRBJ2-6	CASSLGLSGANVLTF	TGTGCCAGCAGCCTCGGACTCTCTGGGGCCAACGTCCTGACTTTC
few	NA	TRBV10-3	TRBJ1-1	CAISVGQGNTEAFF	TGTGCCATCAGTGTTGGGCAGGGGAACACTGAAGCTTTCTTT
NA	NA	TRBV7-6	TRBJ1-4	CASSLAPAGEGEKLFF	TGTGCCAGCAGCTTAGCGCCTGCAGGAGAAGGTGAAAAACTGTTTTTT
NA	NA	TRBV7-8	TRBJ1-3	CASSPGTWNTIYF	TGTGCCAGCAGCCCCGGGACGTGGAACACCATATATTTT
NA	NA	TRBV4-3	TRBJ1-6	CASSQEAQSSYNSPLHF	TGCGCCAGCAGCCAAGAAGCCCAGAGCTCCTATAATTCACCCCTCCACTTT
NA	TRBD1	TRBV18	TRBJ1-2	CASSPAPGQGAHGYTF	TGTGCCAGCTCACCCGCTCCGGGACAGGGGGCTCATGGCTACACCTTC
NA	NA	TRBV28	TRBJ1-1	CASRSPGLGTEAFF	TGTGCCAGCAGGTCACCGGGGTTAGGAACTGAAGCTTTCTTT
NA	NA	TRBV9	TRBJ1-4	CASSSWTDGKLFF	TGTGCCAGCAGCAGCTGGACAGATGGAAAACTGTTTTTT
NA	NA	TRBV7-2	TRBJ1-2	CASSLGAGYGYTF	TGTGCCAGCAGCTTAGGGGCAGGCTATGGCTACACCTTC
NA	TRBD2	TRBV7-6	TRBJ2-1	CASSILGLAGDQNEQFF	TGTGCCAGCAGCATACTCGGACTAGCGGGAGATCAAAATGAGCAGTTCTTC
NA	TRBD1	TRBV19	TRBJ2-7	CASSMDRGRNYEQYF	TGTGCCAGTAGTATGGACAGGGGACGTAACTACGAGCAGTACTTC
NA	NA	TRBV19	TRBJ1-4	CASSDGRFNEKLFF	TGTGCCAGTAGTGACGGACGGTTTAATGAAAAACTGTTTTTT
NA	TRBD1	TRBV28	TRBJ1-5	CASSEPTGIGNQPQHF	TGTGCCAGCAGTGAACCGACAGGGATCGGCAATCAGCCCCAGCATTTT
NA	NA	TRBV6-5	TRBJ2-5	CASSVLLWGETQYF	TGTGCCAGCAGTGTACTTCTATGGGGAGAGACCCAGTACTTC
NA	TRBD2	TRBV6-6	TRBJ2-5	CASSYASGWETQYF	TGTGCCAGCAGTTACGCTAGCGGGTGGGAGACCCAGTACTTC
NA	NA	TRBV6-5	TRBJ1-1	CASSLMGGLNTEAFF	TGTGCCAGCAGCCTTATGGGGGGGTTGAACACTGAAGCTTTCTTT
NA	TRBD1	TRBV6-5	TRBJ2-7	CASRTGTGAYEQYF	TGTGCCAGCAGGACCGGGACAGGGGCCTACGAGCAGTACTTC
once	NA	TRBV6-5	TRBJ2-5	CASQPGAGVETQYF	TGTGCCAGCCAACCCGGGGCCGGGGTAGAGACCCAGTACTTC
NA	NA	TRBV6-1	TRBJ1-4	CASSRSSMGEKLFF	TGTGCCAGCAGTCGGTCTTCCATGGGGGAAAAACTGTTTTTT
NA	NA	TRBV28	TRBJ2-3	CASSLPGADTQYF	TGTGCCAGCAGTTTACCCGGCGCGGATACGCAGTATTTT
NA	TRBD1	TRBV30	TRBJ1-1	CAWSFWTGPNTEAFF	TGTGCCTGGAGTTTCTGGACAGGTCCTAACACTGAAGCTTTCTTT
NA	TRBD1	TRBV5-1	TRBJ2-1	CASSLVGDRGIDEQFF	TGCGCCAGCAGCTTGGTAGGGGACAGGGGAATCGATGAGCAGTTCTTC
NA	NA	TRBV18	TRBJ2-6	CASSTPTRAGANVLTF	TGTGCCAGCTCAACCCCAACCAGGGCTGGGGCCAACGTCCTGACTTTC
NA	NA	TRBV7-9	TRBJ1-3	CASSFQTGNTIYF	TGTGCCAGCAGCTTCCAAACTGGAAACACCATATATTTT
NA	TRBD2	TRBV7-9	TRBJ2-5	CASSLDGSGAFAQYF	TGTGCCAGCAGCTTAGACGGTAGCGGGGCGTTTGCCCAGTACTTC
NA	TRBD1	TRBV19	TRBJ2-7	CASSSYPRTGGNEQYF	TGTGCCAGTAGTTCTTACCCCCGGACAGGGGGCAATGAGCAGTACTTC
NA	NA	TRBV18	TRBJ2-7	CASSPSRDSYEQYF	TGTGCCAGCTCACCATCCAGGGATTCCTACGAGCAGTACTTC
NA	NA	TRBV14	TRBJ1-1	CASIQVGEAGAVEAFF	TGTGCCAGCATACAAGTCGGCGAAGCGGGGGCGGTTGAAGCTTTCTTT
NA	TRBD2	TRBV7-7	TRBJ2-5	CASSLGLAGAQETQYF	TGTGCTAGCAGCTTAGGTCTAGCGGGGGCCCAAGAGACCCAGTACTTC
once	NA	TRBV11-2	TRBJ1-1	CASSPRGPNTEAFF	TGTGCCAGCAGCCCCAGGGGACCGAACACTGAAGCTTTCTTT
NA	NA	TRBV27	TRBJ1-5	CASSHEAGQPQHF	TGTGCCAGCAGTCACGAAGCTGGTCAGCCCCAGCATTTT